The rows below give T cell receptor beta chains drawn from one sample of a study of regulatory T cells. Data came from immunoSEQ multiplex PCR; TCRdb stores just in-frame clones and leaves some out. The sample has around 15,000 clones, roughly 90% seen once. Material for sequencing was CD8+ T cells sorted from blood. Source of these receptors: a person aged 18-29 years with CD3G deficiency. CDR3s include the opening cysteine and the closing phenylalanine or tryptophan. D genes are given only for firm matches. The size of a clone is reported for some rows only, either as once, few or many, or as a class for expanded clones.

NA	TRBV2	TRBJ2-7	NA	CASSSISDEQYF	TGTGCCAGCAGTTCAATTTCAGACGAGCAGTACTTC
NA	TRBV21-1	TRBJ1-1	NA	CASSSSGTGNTEAFF	TGTGCCAGCAGCAGTTCCGGGACAGGGAACACTGAAGCTTTCTTT
NA	TRBV19	TRBJ1-1	NA	CASSPGQFMYTEAFF	TGTGCCAGTAGTCCCGGACAGTTTATGTACACTGAAGCTTTCTTT
NA	TRBV4-1	TRBJ2-4	TRBD1	CASSQGQGASKNIQYF	TGCGCCAGCAGCCAGGGACAGGGGGCTTCCAAAAACATTCAGTACTTC
NA	TRBV30	TRBJ2-2	TRBD2	CAWKGFRGVNTGELFF	TGTGCCTGGAAGGGTTTTCGGGGGGTAAACACCGGGGAGCTGTTTTTT
NA	TRBV10-3	TRBJ1-2	TRBD1	CAISEGGGQGYTF	TGTGCCATCAGTGAGGGAGGGGGCCAAGGCTACACCTTC
NA	TRBV9	TRBJ1-2	NA	CASREEWDGYTF	TGTGCCAGCAGAGAGGAGTGGGATGGCTACACCTTC
NA	TRBV6-1	TRBJ1-1	NA	CASSEVPSVATEAFF	TGTGCCAGCAGTGAAGTACCCTCGGTAGCCACTGAAGCTTTCTTT
NA	TRBV9	TRBJ1-6	NA	CASSVYGLGEPLHF	TGTGCCAGCAGCGTCTACGGTTTGGGAGAACCCCTCCACTTT
NA	TRBV19	TRBJ1-2	NA	CASSIFGPNYGYTF	TGTGCCAGTAGTATATTTGGGCCGAACTATGGCTACACCTTC
NA	TRBV4-2	TRBJ1-4	NA	CASSQDDQADGSEKLFF	TGTGCCAGCAGCCAAGATGACCAGGCGGACGGTTCTGAAAAACTGTTTTTT
large	TRBV5-1	TRBJ2-2	TRBD2	CASSLDSAGDSGELFF	TGCGCCAGCAGCTTGGATTCCGCGGGGGACTCCGGGGAGCTGTTTTTT
NA	TRBV6-1	TRBJ2-2	NA	CASRGTGIVGELFF	TGTGCCAGCAGGGGCACAGGGATAGTCGGGGAGCTGTTTTTT
NA	TRBV9	TRBJ1-1	TRBD1	CASSPSGQPNTEAFF	TGTGCCAGCAGTCCATCGGGACAGCCGAACACTGAAGCTTTCTTT
medium-sized	TRBV30	TRBJ1-1	NA	CAWILNTEAFF	TGTGCCTGGATACTCAACACTGAAGCTTTCTTT
NA	TRBV29-1	TRBJ2-1	TRBD1	CRSGTVSYNEQFF	TGCAGATCCGGGACAGTTTCCTACAATGAGCAGTTCTTC
NA	TRBV5-1	TRBJ1-2	TRBD1	CASSLEGQGPYGYTF	TGCGCCAGCAGCTTGGAGGGACAGGGACCCTATGGCTACACCTTC
NA	TRBV7-9	TRBJ2-5	NA	CASSLGGVRETQYF	TGTGCCAGCAGCTTAGGAGGGGTGCGAGAGACCCAGTACTTC
once	TRBV19	TRBJ1-1	TRBD1	CASSIDRTGGFNTEAFF	TGTGCCAGTAGTATAGATCGGACAGGGGGCTTTAACACTGAAGCTTTCTTT
NA	TRBV6-6	TRBJ1-6	NA	CASSYGTPNSPLHF	TGTGCCAGCAGTTACGGGACACCTAATTCACCCCTCCACTTT
NA	TRBV5-4	TRBJ2-1	NA	CASSFSNEQFF	TGTGCCAGCAGCTTCTCCAATGAGCAGTTCTTC
NA	TRBV19	TRBJ1-6	NA	CASSMFGGDPNSPLHF	TGTGCCAGTAGTATGTTCGGAGGGGATCCCAATTCACCCCTCCACTTT
once	TRBV27	TRBJ1-2	NA	CASSGLRGHGYTF	TGTGCCAGCAGTGGCTTGAGAGGGCACGGCTACACCTTC
NA	TRBV7-2	TRBJ2-7	TRBD1	CASSLGTEIYYEQYF	TGTGCCAGCAGCCTCGGGACAGAGATATATTACGAGCAGTACTTC
NA	TRBV30	TRBJ2-7	NA	CAWTDREAEQYF	TGTGCCTGGACCGACAGGGAGGCGGAGCAGTACTTC
NA	TRBV27	TRBJ2-4	NA	CASSPRGLVWNIQYF	TGTGCCAGCAGTCCCCGGGGCCTAGTGTGGAACATTCAGTACTTC